The T cell receptor (beta chain) described here comes from a study of human T cells and chemical hapten exposure. Study in general: Patch tests of 0.01% DPC on the upper back were read at 6 days.

This clonotype was counted a single time. Specified time point: patch test 2, 6 weeks after DPC sensitization. The sample's treatment: therapeutic diphenylcyclopropenone sensitization with weekly scalp DPC. This CDR3 contains 14 residues. The germline V gene encodes CDR1 KGHDR and CDR2 SFDVKD. Between the trimmed V and J ends, which lost 2 bases and 1 base, there was a span of 7 bases. TCRdb reprocessed the RACE reads via MiXCR and lists one record per CDR3 protein. The repertoire holds about 100,000 distinct CDR3 sequences, with 11% as singletons. This chain connects TRBV24-1 to TRBJ1-1; D is ambiguous. This specimen was whole blood, taken in connection with sensitization to the hapten diphenylcyclopropenone (DPC). This receptor was identified in a woman aged 40 to 50 with alopecia areata. Some clones in this sample may be carry-over from other donors' samples. The CDR3 reads CATSDSSENTEAFF. In DNA form, the CDR3 reads TGTGCCACCAGTGATTCCTCTGAGAACACTGAAGCTTTCTTT.